Given below is one TCR beta chain in context. TCRdb keeps only in-frame clones here, not all; method: immunoSEQ multiplex PCR. The sample has over 150,000 clones, roughly 90% seen once. The data belong to a study of blood T cell repertoires in COVID-19. Per germline, CDR1 MNHEY and CDR2 SVGEGT. The CDR3 extends over 15 amino acids. V dropped 5 bases and J dropped 5 bases, with 16 bases sitting between them. The sequence was collected from a man aged 50 or older with acute or convalescent COVID-19. The sample consisted of peripheral blood. This rearrangement joins TRBV6-2 or TRBV6-3 to TRBJ2-1; no clear D gene. CDR3: CASSGLTGLHNEQFF. The CDR3 nucleotides are TGTGCCAGCAGTGGGTTAACGGGTCTCCACAATGAGCAGTTCTTC.